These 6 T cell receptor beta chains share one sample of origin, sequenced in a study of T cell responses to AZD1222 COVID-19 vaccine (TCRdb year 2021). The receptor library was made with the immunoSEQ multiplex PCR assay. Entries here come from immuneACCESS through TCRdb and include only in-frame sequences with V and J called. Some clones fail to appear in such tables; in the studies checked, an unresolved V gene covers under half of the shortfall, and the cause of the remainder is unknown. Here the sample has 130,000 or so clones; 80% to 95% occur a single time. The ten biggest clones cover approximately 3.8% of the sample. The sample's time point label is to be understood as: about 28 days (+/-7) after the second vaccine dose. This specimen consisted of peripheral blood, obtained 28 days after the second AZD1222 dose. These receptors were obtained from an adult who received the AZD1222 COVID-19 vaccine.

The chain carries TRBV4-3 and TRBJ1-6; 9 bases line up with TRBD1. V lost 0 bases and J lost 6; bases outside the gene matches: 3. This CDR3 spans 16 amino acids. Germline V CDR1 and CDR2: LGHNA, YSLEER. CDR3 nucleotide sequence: TGCGCCAGCAGCCAAGATGGGACAGGGTTTAATTCACCCCTCCACTTT. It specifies CASSQDGTGFNSPLHF.

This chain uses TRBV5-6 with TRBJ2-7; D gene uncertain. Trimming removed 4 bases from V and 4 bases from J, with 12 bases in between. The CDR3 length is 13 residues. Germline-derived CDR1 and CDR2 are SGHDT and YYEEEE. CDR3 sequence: CASSAGSRYEQYF. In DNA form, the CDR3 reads TGTGCCAGCAGCGCCGGGTCTAGATACGAGCAGTACTTC.

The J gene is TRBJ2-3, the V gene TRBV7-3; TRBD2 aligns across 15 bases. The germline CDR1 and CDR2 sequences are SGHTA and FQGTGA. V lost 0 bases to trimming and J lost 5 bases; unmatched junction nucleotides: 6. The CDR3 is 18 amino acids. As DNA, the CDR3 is TGTGCCAGCAGCTTAACACCCGGACTAGCGGGAGGGGAAGATACGCAGTATTTT. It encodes CASSLTPGLAGGEDTQYF.

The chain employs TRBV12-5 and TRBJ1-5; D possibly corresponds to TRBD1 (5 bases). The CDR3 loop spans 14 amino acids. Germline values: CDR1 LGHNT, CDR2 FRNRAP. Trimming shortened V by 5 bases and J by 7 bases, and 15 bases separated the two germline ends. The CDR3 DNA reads TGTGCTAGTGGTCAAGGGACCGGGCTCCAGCCCCAGCATTTT. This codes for CASGQGTGLQPQHF.

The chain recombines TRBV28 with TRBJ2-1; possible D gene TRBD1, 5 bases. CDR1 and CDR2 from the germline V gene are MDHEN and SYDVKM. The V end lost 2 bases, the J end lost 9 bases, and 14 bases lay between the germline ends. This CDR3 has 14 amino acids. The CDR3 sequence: CASSLLDRLGEQFF. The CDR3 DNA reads TGTGCCAGCAGTTTACTAGACAGATTGGGTGAGCAGTTCTTC.

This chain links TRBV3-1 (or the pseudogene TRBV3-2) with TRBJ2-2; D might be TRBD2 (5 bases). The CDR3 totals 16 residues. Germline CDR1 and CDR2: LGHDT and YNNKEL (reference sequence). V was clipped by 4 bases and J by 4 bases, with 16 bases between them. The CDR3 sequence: CASSPRLTQLTGELFF. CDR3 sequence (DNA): TGTGCCAGCAGCCCCCGACTAACTCAGCTCACCGGGGAGCTGTTTTTT.